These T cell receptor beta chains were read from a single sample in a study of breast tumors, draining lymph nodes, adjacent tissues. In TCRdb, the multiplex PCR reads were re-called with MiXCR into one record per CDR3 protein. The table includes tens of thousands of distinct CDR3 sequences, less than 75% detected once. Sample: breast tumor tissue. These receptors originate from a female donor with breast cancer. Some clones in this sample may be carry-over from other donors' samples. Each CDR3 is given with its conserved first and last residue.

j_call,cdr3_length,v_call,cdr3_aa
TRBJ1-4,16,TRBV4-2,CASSQVIGGGNEKLLF
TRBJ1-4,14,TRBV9,CASGTGGTNEKLFF
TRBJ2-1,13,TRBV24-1,CATSEPNYNEQFF
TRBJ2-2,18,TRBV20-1,CSARLVAGYEQYFGELFF
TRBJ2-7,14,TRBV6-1,CASRRVGGGDEQYF
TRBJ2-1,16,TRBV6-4,CASSDSFQRGGNEQFF
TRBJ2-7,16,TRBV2,CASSQVGGQFSYEQYF
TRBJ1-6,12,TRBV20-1,CSAGELDSPLHF
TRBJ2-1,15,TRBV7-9,CASSLGTGTYNEQFF
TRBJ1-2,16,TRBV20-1,CSVGSPTDTQGSGYTF
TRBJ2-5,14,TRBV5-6,CASSLEGTGETQYF
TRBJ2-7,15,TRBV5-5,CASSLGAPRAYEQYF
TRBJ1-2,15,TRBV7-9,CASSLAPGRNYGYTF
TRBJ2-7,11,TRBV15,CARGGNYEQYF
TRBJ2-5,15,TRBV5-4,CASSPGTRGQETQYF
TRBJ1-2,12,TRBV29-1,CSVVVGSSGNTF
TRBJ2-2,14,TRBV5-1,CASSAGQNTGELFF
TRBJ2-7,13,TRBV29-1,CSRAASGNYEQYF
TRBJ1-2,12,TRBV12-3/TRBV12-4,CASSSTNYGYTF
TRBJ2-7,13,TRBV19,CASSNDRILEQYF
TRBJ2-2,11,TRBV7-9,CASSLRGELFF
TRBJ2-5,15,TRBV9,CASSPRDSPQETQYF
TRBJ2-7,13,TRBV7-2,CASSSGARYEQYF
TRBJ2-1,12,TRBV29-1,CSVDQWEDEQFF
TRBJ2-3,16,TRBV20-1,CSALPGLAVLSDTQYF
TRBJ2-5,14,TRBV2,CASRRGSFQETQYF
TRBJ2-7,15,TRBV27,CASSLASGSSYEQYF
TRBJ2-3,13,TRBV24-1,CATSDSWADTQYF
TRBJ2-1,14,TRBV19,CASSAGLAANEQFF